One and the same sample provided the 27 T cell receptor beta chains below, sequenced in a study of blood T cells in healthy people across ages (dated by TCRdb to between 2015 and 2016). Library preparation used 5' RACE. The listed sequencing device is Illumina HiSeq 2500. A second PCR of about 6 to 11 cycles was performed with a sample-barcoded 5' primer and a J-beta primer mix. TCRdb took the public reads, trimmed them with fastp at Q25, ran MiXCR for clone calling and kept in-frame beta chains. All rows with the same CDR3 protein become a single entry with the most common DNA and genes. For this sample the table gives more than 800,000 distinct CDR3 sequences, of which less than 50% were detected only once. The ten biggest clones cover about 19% of the sample. Input material: blood. The receptors shown here come from a woman aged 55-75 years in good health.

The V gene is TRBV5-6, the J gene TRBJ2-1, with D perhaps matching TRBD1 (5 bases). The CDR3 totals 16 residues. With 0 bases removed from V and 4 bases from J, the gap between germline ends came to 14 bases. Germline V gives CDR1 SGHDT, CDR2 YYEEEE. The CDR3: CASSLVGRARYNEQFF. For the CDR3, the DNA is TGTGCCAGCAGCTTGGTAGGCAGGGCTCGGTACAATGAGCAGTTCTTC.

The sample holds many counts of this clonotype. The chain is built from TRBV5-1 and TRBJ2-7, with a weak D call TRBD1 (6 bases). CDR3 length: 13 amino acids. V gave up 2 bases and J gave up 2 bases, with 8 bases separating them. Germline V gene sequence: CDR1 SGHRS, CDR2 YFSETQ. The CDR3 sequence is CASSFGTTYEQYF. DNA of the CDR3: TGCGCCAGCAGCTTTGGGACAACCTACGAGCAGTACTTC.

This clonotype has more than one count but fewer than ten. The CDR3 loop reads CASSPFFSRTGPYEQYF. DNA of the CDR3: TGCGCCAGCAGCCCCTTCTTTAGTCGGACCGGTCCCTACGAGCAGTACTTC. V gene TRBV4-1 combines with J gene TRBJ2-7, with D unresolved. Deletions cut 4 bases from V and 2 bases from J, with 21 bases between. Looked up from germline, CDR1 is MGHRA and CDR2 is YSYEKL. This CDR3 spans 17 amino acids.

The gene calls are TRBV18 and TRBJ2-5, with 8 positions matching TRBD1. Judging by the DNA end, TRBJ2-7 fits better; the J call may be wrong. The CDR3 is 15 residues long. Germline assignment: CDR1 KGHSH and CDR2 LQKENI. The CDR3 DNA reads as TGTGCCAGCTCACCAATTCCCGACAGGGGATACGAGCAGTACTTC. This translates into CASSPIPDRGYEQYF.

About this clonotype: This may be a read error: a much more frequent sequence differs by one nucleotide. The chain has TRBV4-2 and TRBJ2-3; a possible D gene is TRBD2 (5 bases). V lost 1 base to trimming and J lost 1 base, with 9 bases between them. The CDR3 consists of 15 residues. Looked up from germline, CDR1 is LGHNA and CDR2 is YNFKEQ. CDR3 protein: CASSQAGGCTDTQYF. The CDR3 bases are TGTGCCAGCAGCCAAGCCGGCGGGTGCACAGATACGCAGTATTTT.

This clonotype was found a few times. This rearrangement joins TRBV27 to TRBJ1-2; D not resolved. Germline V gene lookup returns CDR1 MNHEY and CDR2 SMNVEV (reference sequence). Trimming shortened V by 8 bases and J by 0 bases, and 10 bases separated the two germline ends. The CDR3 sequence is 13 residues long. The CDR3 reads CASGSAANYGYTF. The CDR3, as DNA: TGTGCCAGCGGATCCGCAGCTAACTATGGCTACACCTTC.

A few counts support this clonotype. The rearrangement joins TRBV10-1 to TRBJ2-1; D possibly corresponds to TRBD2 (5 bases). V lost 2 bases to trimming and J lost 7 bases, with 18 bases between them. Per the germline V gene, CDR1 is WNHNN and CDR2 is SYGVQD (reference sequence). The CDR3 loop spans 16 amino acids. The CDR3 DNA reads TGCGCCAGCAGTGAGAGTCTTCCGGGGAGACTAAATGAGCAGTTCTTC. This encodes CASSESLPGRLNEQFF.

Comment on this clonotype: A clone one base away is much larger, so this may be a read error. The chain combines TRBV12-3 or TRBV12-4 with TRBJ2-5; tentatively, D is TRBD1 (5 bases). V dropped 6 bases and J dropped 11 bases, with 16 bases sitting between them. This CDR3 is 12 amino acids long. The CDR3 sequence is CASRLEGDEQYF. In DNA form, the CDR3 reads TGTGCCAGCAGACTCGAAGGGGATGAGCAGTACTTC.

This sequence joins TRBV6-5 and TRBJ2-1, with D hard to call. The CDR3 has 12 residues. CDR1 and CDR2 (germline): MNHEY, SVGAGI. V was clipped by 6 bases and J by 10 bases, with 13 bases between them. The CDR3 DNA sequence: TGTGCCAGCAGCGGCGTGAGCGCCGAGCAGTTCTTC. It translates to CASSGVSAEQFF.

This clonotype was recorded at least ten times. This sequence joins TRBV4-1 and TRBJ2-1; D gene ambiguous. Trimming took off 0 bases at V and 6 bases at J, with 9 bases between the two ends. CDR3 length: 14 amino acids. Germline CDR1 reads MGHRA; CDR2 reads YSYEKL. DNA of the CDR3: TGCGCCAGCAGCCAAGAACGAGTCGGCAATGAGCAGTTCTTC. Encoded protein: CASSQERVGNEQFF.

V gene TRBV6-2 or TRBV6-3 combines with J gene TRBJ2-1, with D perhaps matching TRBD1 (6 bases). Trimming cost V 4 bases and J 5 bases, with 12 bases left between them. Germline CDR1 is MNHEY and CDR2 is SVGEGT. The CDR3 contains 14 residues. CDR3 DNA sequence: TGTGCCAGCAGTTGGGGGCTAGTCCACAATGAGCAGTTCTTC. This sequence encodes CASSWGLVHNEQFF.

The chain recombines TRBV18 with TRBJ1-2, with 9 bases aligning to TRBD1. With V trimmed by 3 bases and J by 7 bases, 9 bases remained unmatched. There are 15 residues in the CDR3. In germline, CDR1 is KGHSH, CDR2 LQKENI. In nucleotides, the CDR3 is TGTGCCAGCTCACCTGGAGGACAGGGGCCTGGTGGCTACACCTTC. It encodes CASSPGGQGPGGYTF.

V is TRBV2 and J is TRBJ2-3; 7 nucleotides match TRBD2. The CDR3 covers 14 residues. Germline V gives CDR1 SNHLY, CDR2 FYNNEI. The V gene end was trimmed by 6 bases and the J gene end by 1 base; junction bases not matched to a gene: 4. The DNA for the CDR3 is TGTGCCAGCAGGACTAGCTCCGGCACAGATACGCAGTATTTT. Residues: CASRTSSGTDTQYF.

The V call is TRBV6-5, the J call TRBJ2-7; 7 nucleotides match TRBD1. This CDR3 region has 14 residues. V lost 6 bases to trimming and J lost 4 bases; unmatched junction nucleotides: 9. Germline V gene lookup returns CDR1 MNHEY and CDR2 SVGAGI. CDR3 coding DNA: TGTGCCAGCAGACTCGGGACAGAAATTTACGAGCAGTACTTC. Protein product: CASRLGTEIYEQYF.

The chain joins TRBV20-1 to TRBJ2-7; TRBD2 matches at 7 bases. V gave up 0 bases and J gave up 7 bases; unmatched junction bases: 9. The CDR3 consists of 14 residues. Germline CDR1 DFQATT, CDR2 SNEGSKA (reference sequence). The CDR3 sequence is CSAREGGRGREQYF. DNA for the CDR3: TGCAGTGCTAGAGAAGGCGGGAGAGGTCGGGAGCAGTACTTC.

The sample holds a few counts of this clonotype. The chain combines TRBV12-3 or TRBV12-4 with TRBJ2-3; TRBD2 matches at 8 bases. V gave up 1 base and J gave up 2 bases; unmatched junction bases: 5. The CDR3 consists of 16 residues. The DNA of the CDR3 is TGTGCCAGCAGTTTAGGGACTAGCAGCTACACAGATACGCAGTATTTT. Translating gives CASSLGTSSYTDTQYF.

V usage is TRBV20-1 and J usage is TRBJ2-5, with 8 bases aligning to TRBD2. This CDR3 is built from 15 residues. Germline values: CDR1 DFQATT, CDR2 SNEGSKA (reference sequence). V shed 5 bases, J shed 11 bases, and the junction held 19 bases outside the gene matches. CDR3 region: CSALTGTGGGNEQYF. DNA for the CDR3: TGCAGTGCTCTGACTGGGACGGGAGGGGGAAATGAGCAGTACTTC.

This clonotype was recorded a few times. The V gene is TRBV9, the J gene TRBJ2-5, with TRBD2 identical over 7 bases. V trimming: 0 bases; J trimming: 2 bases; junction bases outside the gene matches: 4. The V gene's germline CDR1 is SGDLS and CDR2 YYNGEE. The CDR3 extends over 15 amino acids. The CDR3 bases are TGTGCCAGCAGCGTAGGTTCGGGAGGTCAAGAGACCCAGTACTTC. Its protein is CASSVGSGGQETQYF. The complete variable domain, with remaining parts taken from reference TRBV9 and TRBJ2-5, reads DSGVTQTPKHLITATGQRVTLRCSPRSGDLSVYWYQQSLDQGLQFLIQYYNGEERAKGNILERFSAQQFPDLHSELNLSSLELGDSALYFCASSVGSGGQETQYFGPGTRLLVL.

The chain carries TRBV27 and TRBJ2-1; 11 nucleotides align to TRBD2. J lost 10 bases, V lost 5 bases, and 10 bases had no gene match. There are 15 residues in the CDR3. The V gene's germline CDR1 is MNHEY and CDR2 SMNVEV (reference sequence). The CDR3, as DNA: TGTGCCAGCAGTCGGACTAGCGGGCCGGGTGGGGAGCAGTTCTTC. Protein: CASSRTSGPGGEQFF.

This clonotype was counted only a few times. This chain connects TRBV20-1 to TRBJ2-5; 11 positions agree with TRBD2. From germline, CDR1 is DFQATT and CDR2 SNEGSKA (reference sequence). V lost 5 bases, J lost 4 bases, and 6 bases stayed unmatched. The CDR3 is made up of 14 amino acids. The CDR3 DNA reads TGCAGTGCTCCCTCCCTAGCGGGAGGAGAGACCCAGTACTTC. This sequence encodes CSAPSLAGGETQYF.

The chain has TRBV10-3 and TRBJ2-1; 7 bases match TRBD2. The CDR3 covers 13 residues. Trimming removed 8 bases from V and 5 bases from J; junction bases left unmatched: 6. Germline-derived CDR1 and CDR2 are ENHRY and SYGVKD. CDR3 nucleotides: TGTGCCATCGGGCTAGCGGAAAACAATGAGCAGTTCTTC. Translation gives CAIGLAENNEQFF.

The rearrangement joins TRBV20-1 to TRBJ2-5; 7 positions agree with TRBD1. The CDR3 runs 14 residues. Germline assignment: CDR1 DFQATT and CDR2 SNEGSKA (reference sequence). The V segment lost 0 bases and the J segment 5 bases; nucleotides outside the gene matches: 6. The CDR3 protein is CSARDWPGGETQYF. The CDR3 nucleotides read TGCAGTGCTAGAGATTGGCCAGGGGGTGAGACCCAGTACTTC.

The chain links TRBV5-1 to TRBJ1-1, with D possibly TRBD1 on 6 matching bases. V lost 0 bases, J lost 3 bases, and 12 bases lay in between. From germline, CDR1 is SGHRS and CDR2 YFSETQ. The CDR3 has 15 amino acids. This CDR3 reads CASSLAGGSYTEAFF. CDR3 nucleotide sequence: TGCGCCAGCAGCTTGGCGGGGGGCTCGTACACTGAAGCTTTCTTT.

The chain joins TRBV24-1 to TRBJ2-5, with 8 bases matching TRBD1. V was pared by 4 bases and J by 5 bases, with 8 bases of the junction left unmatched. The CDR3 is made up of 15 amino acids. Germline values: CDR1 KGHDR, CDR2 SFDVKD. CDR3 DNA sequence: TGTGCCACCAGTGAACCTAGGACAGGGCGGGAGACCCAGTACTTC. Protein product: CATSEPRTGRETQYF.

This clonotype was recorded a few times. V usage is TRBV20-1 and J usage is TRBJ2-1, with 12 bases fitting TRBD2. The germline CDR1 and CDR2 sequences are DFQATT and SNEGSKA (reference sequence). The CDR3 has 16 amino acids. Trimming removed 6 bases from V and 8 bases from J; junction bases left unmatched: 14. Here the CDR3 reads CSAEDGRTSGIDEQFF. The CDR3 DNA sequence: TGCAGTGCCGAAGATGGACGGACTAGCGGGATAGATGAGCAGTTCTTC.

The chain couples TRBV12-3 or TRBV12-4 to TRBJ2-2, with 12 bases identical to TRBD2. V shed 6 bases, J shed 6 bases, and the junction held 5 bases outside the gene matches. The CDR3 runs to 15 residues. CDR3 sequence: CASSHTSGRSGELFF. CDR3 in DNA: TGTGCCAGCAGCCACACTAGCGGGAGGTCCGGGGAGCTGTTTTTT.

The genes are TRBV12-3 or TRBV12-4 and TRBJ2-7; D is unresolved. The CDR3 loop spans 16 amino acids. V gave up 3 bases and J gave up 0 bases, with 15 bases separating them. The CDR3 protein is CASSFNRWESSYEQYF. CDR3 nucleotides: TGTGCCAGCAGTTTTAATAGGTGGGAAAGCTCCTACGAGCAGTACTTC.